Included here is one T cell receptor (beta chain) sequence, with context. This clonotype was counted ten times or more. Its antigen is unknown. No much larger clone exists at a distance of one base, and base qualities are not known. To prepare the library, RACE was applied. Sequencing was performed on a NextSeq 500. Library preparation attached unique molecular identifiers to individual cDNA molecules for quantitative, reproducible TCR counting. For every blood RNA sample, sequencing covered both the TCR alpha and TCR beta chains. In the authors' own workflow: The median number of TCRs per sample was approximately 93,000, ranging from 23,224 to 690,600. V, J and CDR3 annotation of the TCR reads was performed with the Decombinator software suite. For the PS versus PT1 abundance plots, all samples were subsampled to the same number of TCRs (28,000). Expanded TCRs were defined as absent before sensitization and observed at least eight times at the 2-week time point. TCRdb reanalyzed the raw reads on its own, using fastp at Q25 for trimming and MiXCR for clone calling, and kept in-frame beta chains. Identical CDR3 protein sequences are pooled into one entry, listed with their most common genes and DNA. TCRdb, not the authors, supplied the V and J calls. For this sample the table gives 84,000 or so distinct CDR3 sequences, of which roughly a tenth were detected only once. The biggest ten clones account for approximately 2.5% of the sample.

This sample is drawn from a study of human T cells and chemical hapten exposure (dated by TCRdb to about 2021). Concerning the study at large: For sensitization, 2% DPC in acetone was applied to a roughly 2 cm by roughly 2 cm area of upper inner arm skin. Libraries were pooled for sequencing, and per-sample TCR yields varied mainly because of small differences in library volumes within the pool. About 27 alopecia patients gave blood for TCR sequencing at one to four time points (pre-sensitization, 2, 6 and 24 weeks). Weekly therapeutic DPC doses were additionally applied to the scalp of patients throughout the approximately 25-week study period. Blood was sampled from patients pre-sensitization (week 0) and at 2, 6 and about 24 weeks after DPC sensitization. Patch testing was done on the upper back using Finn chambers containing 0.01% DPC, and results were scored after 6 days according to International Contact Dermatitis Research Group standards. Most of the patients in the cohort were female, and the cohort covered alopecia areata with under or over 50% scalp involvement, alopecia totalis and alopecia universalis. This study followed changes in the peripheral blood TCR repertoire in vivo during primary and secondary sensitization of alopecia patients to the hapten diphenylcyclopropenone (DPC). What the research found in general, with its limitations: Repeated subsampling changed both the strength of the expansion versus patch-test correlation and the threshold at which that correlation became significant. DPC sensitization did not change how many TCRs were above 1 in 1000 frequency, and no evidence was found of alterations in global repertoire structure. Patch test score correlated positively with the number of PT1 expanded TCRs, reaching significance at thresholds 8, 16 and 32 but not at 4. Because all patients had alopecia, a presumed autoimmune disease, the immune response of the patients might differ from that of healthy individuals. Significantly more large CDR3 similarity clusters were formed by expanded TCRs than by pre-sensitization or healthy control sets, consistent with antigen-driven responses.

The CDR3, cysteine through phenylalanine, is 13 amino acids long. Left in the record is the CDR3 DNA by itself, 39 bases read in frame from the first base. The germline V gene (reference sequence) provides CDR1 SEHNR and CDR2 FQNEAQ. Trimming removed 1 base from V and 8 bases from J, leaving 9 bases between the germline ends. Taken with the paper, the label for time point translates to: patch test 2, 6 weeks after DPC sensitization. This specimen's treatment or condition label, interpreted: therapeutic diphenylcyclopropenone sensitization with weekly scalp DPC. At every patch-test visit, the blood draw took place before the patch test was put on. Eligible patients were aged 18 to 70, diagnosed with alopecia, deemed suitable for DPC therapy, and excluded if pregnant. Total RNA was isolated from unfractionated whole blood collected in Tempus Blood RNA tubes.

The rearrangement joined TRBV7-9 to TRBJ1-3, with the D gene not clear enough to name. This clonotype originated in a woman under 40 with alopecia areata. Some clones in this sample may be carry-over from other donors' samples. Sequenced material: whole blood, taken in connection with sensitization to the hapten diphenylcyclopropenone (DPC). The nucleotide sequence is TGTGCCAGCAGCTTAGGGGAGTCGTACACCATATATTTT. Its coded protein is CASSLGESYTIYF.